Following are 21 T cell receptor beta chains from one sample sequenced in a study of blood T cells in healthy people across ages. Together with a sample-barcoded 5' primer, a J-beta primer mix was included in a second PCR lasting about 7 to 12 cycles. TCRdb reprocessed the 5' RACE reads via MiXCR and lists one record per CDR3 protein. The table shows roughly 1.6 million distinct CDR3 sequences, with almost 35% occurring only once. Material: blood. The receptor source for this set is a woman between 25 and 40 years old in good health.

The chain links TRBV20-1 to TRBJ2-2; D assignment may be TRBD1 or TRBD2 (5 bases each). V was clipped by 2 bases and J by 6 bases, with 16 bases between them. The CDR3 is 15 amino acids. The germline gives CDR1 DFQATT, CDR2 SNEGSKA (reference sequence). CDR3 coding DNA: TGCAGTGCTAGACCCGGTGGGGGATTCCCCGGGGAGCTGTTTTTT. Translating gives CSARPGGGFPGELFF.

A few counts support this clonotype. In DNA, the CDR3 is TGCAGTGCTAGCGGACAGGGACACTATGGCTACACCTTC. Its protein is CSASGQGHYGYTF. The chain joins TRBV20-1 to TRBJ1-2; 8 positions agree with TRBD1. CDR3 length: 13 amino acids. The germline gives CDR1 DFQATT, CDR2 SNEGSKA (reference sequence). The V segment lost 3 bases and the J segment 3 bases; nucleotides outside the gene matches: 3.

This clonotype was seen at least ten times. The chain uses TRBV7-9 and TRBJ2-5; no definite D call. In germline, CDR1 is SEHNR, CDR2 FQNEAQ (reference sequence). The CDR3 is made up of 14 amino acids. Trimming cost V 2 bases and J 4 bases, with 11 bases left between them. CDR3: CASSLTRQGETQYF. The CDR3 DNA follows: TGTGCCAGCAGCTTAACCCGCCAAGGAGAGACCCAGTACTTC.

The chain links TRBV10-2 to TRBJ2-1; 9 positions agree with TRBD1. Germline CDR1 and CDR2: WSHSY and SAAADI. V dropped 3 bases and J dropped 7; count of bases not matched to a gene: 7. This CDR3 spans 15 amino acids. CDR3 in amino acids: CASSDPGTGLNEQFF. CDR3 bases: TGCGCCAGCAGTGATCCCGGGACAGGGTTAAATGAGCAGTTCTTC.

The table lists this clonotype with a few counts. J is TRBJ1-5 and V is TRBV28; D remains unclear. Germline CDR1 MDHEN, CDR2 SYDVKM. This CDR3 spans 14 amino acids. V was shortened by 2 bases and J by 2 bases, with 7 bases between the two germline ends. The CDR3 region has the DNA TGTGCCAGCAGTTTAGGTTTGGGCAATCAGCCCCAGCATTTT. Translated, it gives CASSLGLGNQPQHF.

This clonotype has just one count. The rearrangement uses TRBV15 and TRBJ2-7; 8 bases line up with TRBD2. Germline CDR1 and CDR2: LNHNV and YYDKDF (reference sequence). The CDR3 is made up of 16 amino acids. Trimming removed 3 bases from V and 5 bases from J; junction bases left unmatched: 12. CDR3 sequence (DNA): TGTGCCACCAGCAGTAGCCCAGCGGGGGAAGAGGACGAGCAGTACTTC. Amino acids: CATSSSPAGEEDEQYF.

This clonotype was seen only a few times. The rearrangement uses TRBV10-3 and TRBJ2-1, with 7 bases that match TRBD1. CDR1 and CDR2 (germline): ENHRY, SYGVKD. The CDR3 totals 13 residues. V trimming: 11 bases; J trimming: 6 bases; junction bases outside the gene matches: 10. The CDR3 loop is CASGTDLFNEQFF. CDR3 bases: TGTGCCTCCGGGACAGATCTTTTCAATGAGCAGTTCTTC.

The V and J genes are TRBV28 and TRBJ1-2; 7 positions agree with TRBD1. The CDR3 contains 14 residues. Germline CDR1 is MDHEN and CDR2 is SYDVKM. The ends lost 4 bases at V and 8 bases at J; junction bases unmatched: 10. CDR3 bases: TGTGCCAGCAGTTCCCCCGGGACAGACGAAGGCTACACCTTC. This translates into CASSSPGTDEGYTF.

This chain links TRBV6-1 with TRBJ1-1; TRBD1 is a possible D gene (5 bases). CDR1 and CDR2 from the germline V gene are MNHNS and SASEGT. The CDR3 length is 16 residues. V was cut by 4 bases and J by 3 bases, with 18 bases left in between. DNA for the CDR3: TGTGCCAGCAGTGTTACCCCGGGACGTTCGGACACTGAAGCTTTCTTT. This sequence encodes CASSVTPGRSDTEAFF.

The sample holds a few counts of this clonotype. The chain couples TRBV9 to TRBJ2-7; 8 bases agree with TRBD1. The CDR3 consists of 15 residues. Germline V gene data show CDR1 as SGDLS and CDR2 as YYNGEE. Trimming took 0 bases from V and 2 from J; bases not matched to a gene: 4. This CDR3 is CASSVGGTGAYEQYF. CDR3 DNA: TGTGCCAGCAGCGTAGGAGGGACAGGAGCCTACGAGCAGTACTTC.

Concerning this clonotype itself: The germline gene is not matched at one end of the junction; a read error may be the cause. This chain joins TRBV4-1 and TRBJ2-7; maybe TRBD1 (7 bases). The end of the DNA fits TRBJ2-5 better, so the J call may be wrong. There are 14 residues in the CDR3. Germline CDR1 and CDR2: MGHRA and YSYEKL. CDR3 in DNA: TGCGTCAGCAGGGGGGCGAGCTTCGAAGAGACCCAGTACTTC. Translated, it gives CVSRGASFEETQYF.

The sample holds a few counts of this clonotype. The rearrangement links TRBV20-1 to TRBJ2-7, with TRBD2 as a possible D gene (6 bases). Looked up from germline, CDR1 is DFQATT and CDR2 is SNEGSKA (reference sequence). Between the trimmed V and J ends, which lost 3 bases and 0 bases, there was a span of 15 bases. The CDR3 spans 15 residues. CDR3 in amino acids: CSASRGRKSSYEQYF. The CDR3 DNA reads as TGCAGTGCTAGTCGAGGGAGGAAGAGCTCCTACGAGCAGTACTTC.

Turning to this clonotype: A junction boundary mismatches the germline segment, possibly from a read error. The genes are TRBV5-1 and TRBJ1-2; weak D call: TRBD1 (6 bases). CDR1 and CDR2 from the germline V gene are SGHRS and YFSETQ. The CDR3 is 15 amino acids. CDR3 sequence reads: CASSLAPRDNDGCTF. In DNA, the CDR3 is TGCGCCAGCAGCTTGGCCCCACGGGACAACGATGGCTGCACCTTC.

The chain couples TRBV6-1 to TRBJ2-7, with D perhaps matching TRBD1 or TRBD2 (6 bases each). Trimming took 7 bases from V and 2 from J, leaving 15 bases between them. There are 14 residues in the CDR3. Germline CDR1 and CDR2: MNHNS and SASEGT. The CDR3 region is CASTEGGNPYEQYF. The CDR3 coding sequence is TGTGCCAGCACCGAAGGGGGGAACCCCTACGAGCAGTACTTC.

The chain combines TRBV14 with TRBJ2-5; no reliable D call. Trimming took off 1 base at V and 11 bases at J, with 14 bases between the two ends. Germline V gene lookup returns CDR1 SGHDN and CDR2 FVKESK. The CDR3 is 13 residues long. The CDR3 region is CASSQGVNNEQYF. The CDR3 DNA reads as TGTGCCAGCAGCCAAGGGGTCAACAATGAGCAGTACTTC.

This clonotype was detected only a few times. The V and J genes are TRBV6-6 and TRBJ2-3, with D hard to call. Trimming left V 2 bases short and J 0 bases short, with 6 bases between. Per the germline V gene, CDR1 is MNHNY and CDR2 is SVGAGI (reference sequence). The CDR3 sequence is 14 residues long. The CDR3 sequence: CASSYTASTDTQYF. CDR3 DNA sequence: TGTGCCAGCAGTTACACTGCTAGCACAGATACGCAGTATTTT.

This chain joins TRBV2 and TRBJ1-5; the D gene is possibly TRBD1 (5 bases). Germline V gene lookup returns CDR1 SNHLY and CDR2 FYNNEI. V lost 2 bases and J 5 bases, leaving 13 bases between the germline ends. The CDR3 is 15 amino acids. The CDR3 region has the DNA TGTGCCAGCAGTGAAAGACGGGGGTCCCATCAGCCCCAGCATTTT. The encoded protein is CASSERRGSHQPQHF.

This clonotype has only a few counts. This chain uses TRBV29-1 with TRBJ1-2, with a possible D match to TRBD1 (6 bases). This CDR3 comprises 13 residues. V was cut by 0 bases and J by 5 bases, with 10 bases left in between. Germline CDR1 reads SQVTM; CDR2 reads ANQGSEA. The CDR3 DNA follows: TGCAGCGTTGAAGAGGGGGCCAATTATGGCTACACCTTC. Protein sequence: CSVEEGANYGYTF.

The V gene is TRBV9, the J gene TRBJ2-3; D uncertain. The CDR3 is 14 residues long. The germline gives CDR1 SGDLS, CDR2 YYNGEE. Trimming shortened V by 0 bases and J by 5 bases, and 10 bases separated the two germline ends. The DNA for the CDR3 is TGTGCCAGCAGCGTAGCGATTGTTGAAGATACGCAGTATTTT. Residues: CASSVAIVEDTQYF. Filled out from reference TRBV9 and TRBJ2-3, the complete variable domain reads DSGVTQTPKHLITATGQRVTLRCSPRSGDLSVYWYQQSLDQGLQFLIQYYNGEERAKGNILERFSAQQFPDLHSELNLSSLELGDSALYFCASSVAIVEDTQYFGPGTRLTVL.

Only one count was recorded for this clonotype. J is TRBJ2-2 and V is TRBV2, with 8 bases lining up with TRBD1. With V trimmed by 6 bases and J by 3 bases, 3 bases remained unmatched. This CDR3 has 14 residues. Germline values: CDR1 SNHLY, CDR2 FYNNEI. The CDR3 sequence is CASRDRVYTGELFF. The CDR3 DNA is TGTGCCAGCAGGGACAGGGTTTACACCGGGGAGCTGTTTTTT. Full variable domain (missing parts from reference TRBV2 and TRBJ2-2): EPEVTQTPSHQVTQMGQEVILRCVPISNHLYFYWYRQILGQKVEFLVSFYNNEISEKSEIFDDQFSVERPDGSNFTLKIRSTKLEDSAMYFCASRDRVYTGELFFGEGSRLTVL.

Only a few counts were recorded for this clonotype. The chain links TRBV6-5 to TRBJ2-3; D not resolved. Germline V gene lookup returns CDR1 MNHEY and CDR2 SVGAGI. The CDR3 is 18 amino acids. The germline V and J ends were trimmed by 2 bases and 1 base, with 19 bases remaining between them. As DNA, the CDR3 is TGTGCCAGCAGTTACCGCCCTTTTAGGCAGGCCCGCACAGATACGCAGTATTTT. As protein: CASSYRPFRQARTDTQYF.